The 10 T cell receptor beta chains presented below share a single source sample, sequenced in a study of PD-L1 blockade in urothelial cancer. Profiling relied on immunoSEQ multiplex PCR, and the TCRdb table lists in-frame clones only, not all of them. Among roughly 39,000 clones, around 88% were seen once, and the ten largest hold approximately 2%. The material was PBMCs, obtained around atezolizumab (anti-PD-L1) treatment. These TCRs come from a man aged 55 to 70 with urothelial cancer.

This sequence joins TRBV25-1 and TRBJ2-2, with D possibly being TRBD2 (5 bases). Trimming cost V 5 bases and J 5 bases, with 18 bases left between them. This CDR3 contains 16 residues. Germline-derived CDR1 and CDR2 are MGHDK and SYGVNS. Written as DNA, the CDR3 is TGTGCCAGCAGTTTCCGGAGCGGCAGTAATACCGGGGAGCTGTTTTTT. Translation gives CASSFRSGSNTGELFF.

The chain combines TRBV7-9 with TRBJ1-1; possibly TRBD1 for D (6 bases). CDR1 is SEHNR, CDR2 FQNEAQ, per germline (reference sequence). This CDR3 spans 15 amino acids. Trimming removed 5 bases at V and 3 bases at J, with 16 bases between. The CDR3 nucleotides read TGTGCCAGCAGCCCCTTGACAGGCCTGGACACTGAAGCTTTCTTT. Amino acids: CASSPLTGLDTEAFF.

The V and J genes are TRBV28 and TRBJ1-2, with TRBD1 identical over 11 bases. The trim removed 6 bases at V and 7 bases at J, leaving 7 bases unmatched. From germline, CDR1 is MDHEN and CDR2 SYDVKM. The CDR3 is 14 amino acids. The CDR3 coding sequence is TGTGCCAGCAGGCGGACAGGGGGCTTTTCTGGCTACACCTTC. Translation gives CASRRTGGFSGYTF.

In regard to this clone: Likely a read error: the CDR3 ends without its conserved phenylalanine or tryptophan. It is unclear where the CDR3 begins or ends on the DNA, so no DNA is shown, and the CDR3 is as TCRdb lists it. V usage is TRBV19 and J usage is TRBJ1-1; TRBD1, the table's D call, lacks a check against the DNA. Looked up from germline, CDR1 is LNHDA and CDR2 is SQIVND (reference sequence). 14 amino acids form the CDR3, both terminal residues included. The CDR3 region is CASISMGGTGLLLI.

The chain employs TRBV7-3 and TRBJ2-1; no clear D. This CDR3 is built from 16 residues. From germline, CDR1 is SGHTA and CDR2 FQGTGA. Trimming removed 0 bases at V and 3 bases at J, with 12 bases between. The CDR3 here is CASSLTAGLDYNEQFF. In DNA form, the CDR3 reads TGTGCCAGCAGCTTAACGGCTGGGCTCGACTACAATGAGCAGTTCTTC.

The chain is built from TRBV4-2 and TRBJ2-7, with D maybe TRBD2 (5 bases). V was trimmed by 8 bases and J by 0 bases, leaving 17 bases between them. CDR1 is LGHNA, CDR2 YNFKEQ, per germline. The CDR3 contains 15 residues. The CDR3 is CASRPGVGSSYEQYF. CDR3 nucleotides: TGTGCCAGCCGCCCCGGCGTGGGGAGCTCCTACGAGCAGTACTTC.

V usage is TRBV9 and J usage is TRBJ2-2; 7 positions match TRBD2. Per germline, CDR1 SGDLS and CDR2 YYNGEE. The CDR3 extends over 16 amino acids. V gave up 0 bases and J gave up 5 bases; unmatched junction bases: 7. The CDR3 is CASSVEGLGGTGELFF. The DNA for the CDR3 is TGTGCCAGCAGCGTAGAAGGATTGGGAGGGACCGGGGAGCTGTTTTTT.

The CDR3 loop reads CASSEGGVGEQFF. CDR3 nucleotides: TGTGCCAGCAGTGAAGGCGGGGTGGGTGAGCAGTTCTTC. The rearrangement uses TRBV2 and TRBJ2-1, with D perhaps TRBD2 (6 bases). The CDR3 extends over 13 amino acids. CDR1 SNHLY and CDR2 FYNNEI come from the germline V gene. The germline V and J ends were trimmed by 1 base and 9 bases, with 10 bases remaining between them.

V and J are TRBV19 and TRBJ2-7, with TRBD1 matching over 9 bases. J gave up 6 bases and V 0 bases, and 6 bases lay outside the gene matches. CDR1 LNHDA and CDR2 SQIVND come from the germline V gene (reference sequence). The CDR3 runs to 15 residues. The chain's CDR3 is CASSIEGTGRGEQYF. DNA of the CDR3: TGTGCCAGTAGTATAGAGGGGACAGGGCGGGGCGAGCAGTACTTC. The variable domain in full, completed from reference TRBV19 and TRBJ2-7, reads DGGITQSPKYLFRKEGQNVTLSCEQNLNHDAMYWYRQDPGQGLRLIYYSQIVNDFQKGDIAEGYSVSREKKESFPLTVTSAQKNPTAFYLCASSIEGTGRGEQYFGPGTRLTVT.

V is TRBV6-5 and J is TRBJ2-3, with 9 bases identical to TRBD2. The CDR3 loop spans 14 amino acids. Germline V gene sequence: CDR1 MNHEY, CDR2 SVGAGI. J gave up 5 bases and V 8 bases, and 8 bases lay outside the gene matches. CDR3 sequence reads: CASSLAGVVDTQYF. The CDR3 region has the DNA TGTGCCAGCTCCTTAGCGGGGGTGGTAGATACGCAGTATTTT.